Below, 22 T cell receptor beta chains from the same sample are listed, as sequenced in a study of blood T cell repertoires in COVID-19. The method was immunoSEQ multiplex PCR; TCRdb's version includes in-frame clones alone and lacks a portion of them. The data contain tens of thousands of clones, around 90% of them singletons. The material sequenced was peripheral blood. The receptors derive from a human donor in a cohort sampled during active COVID-19.

This chain uses TRBV5-4 with TRBJ1-3, with 7 bases identical to TRBD1. Germline V gives CDR1 SGHNT, CDR2 YYREEE (reference sequence). The CDR3 runs 16 residues. With V trimmed by 0 bases and J by 1 base, 4 bases remained unmatched. The chain's CDR3 is CASSLDRGFSGNTIYF. CDR3 nucleotide sequence: TGTGCCAGCAGCTTGGACAGGGGTTTTTCTGGAAACACCATATATTTT.

V is TRBV5-1 and J is TRBJ1-2, with 8 nucleotides matching TRBD1. The CDR3 extends over 12 amino acids. Germline loops: CDR1 SGHRS, CDR2 YFSETQ. V lost 2 bases to trimming and J lost 8 bases; unmatched junction nucleotides: 2. As DNA, the CDR3 is TGCGCCAGCAGCTTAGGGACAGGCGGCTACACCTTC. This encodes CASSLGTGGYTF.

The V gene is TRBV19, the J gene TRBJ1-5; the D gene is possibly TRBD1 (6 bases). Germline V gene sequence: CDR1 LNHDA, CDR2 SQIVND (reference sequence). The ends were cut back, 4 bases at V and 2 bases at J, with 9 bases in the middle. This CDR3 is 14 amino acids long. DNA of the CDR3: TGTGCCAGTAGTAAGGGGGATGGCAATCAGCCCCAGCATTTT. This sequence encodes CASSKGDGNQPQHF.

This clone appeared a single time. The CDR3: CAWSKGLGGEQFF. CDR3 nucleotides: TGTGCCTGGAGTAAGGGACTAGGGGGTGAGCAGTTCTTC. The chain has TRBV30 and TRBJ2-1; 8 nucleotides match TRBD2. J was trimmed by 9 bases and V by 2 bases; bases with no gene match: 6. The germline gives CDR1 GTSNPN, CDR2 SVGIG (reference sequence). The CDR3 covers 13 residues.

Regarding this clone: The sample carries other DNA sequences with the same CDR3. The chain links TRBV10-3 to TRBJ2-2, with 9 bases identical to TRBD1. CDR1 and CDR2 (germline): ENHRY, SYGVKD. This CDR3 is 13 amino acids long. Trimming cost V 6 bases and J 6 bases; bases outside gene matches: 2. CDR3 DNA: TGTGCCATCAGACAGGGGGCATCCGGGGAGCTGTTTTTT. This codes for CAIRQGASGELFF.

The sample holds a few counts of this clone. The CDR3 DNA reads as TGCGCCAGCAGCTTTATTGTTGAAGGGGACGAGCAGTACTTC. Protein: CASSFIVEGDEQYF. The rearrangement uses TRBV5-1 and TRBJ2-7; TRBD1 might be the D (5 bases). The CDR3 is 14 residues long. Trimming took 2 bases from V and 5 from J, leaving 14 bases between them. Germline CDR1 is SGHRS and CDR2 is YFSETQ.

The chain recombines TRBV4-2 with TRBJ2-7, with 12 bases lining up with TRBD2. The CDR3 length is 15 residues. Germline values: CDR1 LGHNA, CDR2 YNFKEQ. The ends lost 5 bases at V and 2 bases at J; junction bases unmatched: 4. CDR3 DNA sequence: TGTGCCAGCAGCGGCCTAGCGGGAGGGCCCTACGAGCAGTACTTC. This gives the protein CASSGLAGGPYEQYF.

This chain uses TRBV6-2 or TRBV6-3 with TRBJ1-6, with 7 positions matching TRBD1. The CDR3 is made up of 18 amino acids. CDR1 and CDR2 from the germline V gene are MNHEY and SVGEGT. The V gene end was trimmed by 5 bases and the J gene end by 9 bases; junction bases not matched to a gene: 19. The CDR3, as DNA: TGTGCCAGCAGTACCTCCGGGACAGTATTCCCCTCGGTTTCACCCCTCCACTTT. The encoded protein is CASSTSGTVFPSVSPLHF.

V gene TRBV30 combines with J gene TRBJ2-7, with TRBD1 matching over 7 bases. The CDR3 has 17 amino acids. CDR1 GTSNPN and CDR2 SVGIG come from the germline V gene (reference sequence). The ends lost 2 bases at V and 5 bases at J; junction bases unmatched: 18. The CDR3 here is CAWSPSHSGTTGDEQYF. Written as DNA, the CDR3 is TGTGCCTGGAGTCCATCACACTCCGGGACCACAGGGGACGAGCAGTACTTC.

V and J are TRBV29-1 and TRBJ2-3; 7 nucleotides agree with TRBD1. Looked up from germline, CDR1 is SQVTM and CDR2 is ANQGSEA. CDR3 length: 14 amino acids. The trim removed 7 bases at V and 4 bases at J, leaving 11 bases unmatched. The CDR3 region has the DNA TGCAGCGCCCGGACAGGCTGGGGCCCAGATACGCAGTATTTT. Translated, it gives CSARTGWGPDTQYF.

The DNA for the CDR3 is TGTGCCAGCAGCGTAGCGGGAGGGGGGAGCACAGATACGCAGTATTTT. Residues: CASSVAGGGSTDTQYF. The chain carries TRBV9 and TRBJ2-3; 8 nucleotides align to TRBD2. J lost 0 bases, V lost 0 bases, and 3 bases had no gene match. Germline CDR1 SGDLS, CDR2 YYNGEE. This CDR3 comprises 16 residues.

The chain uses TRBV4-3 and TRBJ2-7, with D tentatively TRBD1 (5 bases). The V and J ends lost 0 bases and 0 bases respectively, with 6 bases between them. Germline CDR1 LGHNA, CDR2 YSLEER. There are 14 residues in the CDR3. The CDR3 is CASSQDRASYEQYF. CDR3 sequence (DNA): TGCGCCAGCAGCCAAGACAGGGCCTCCTACGAGCAGTACTTC.

The chain joins TRBV28 to TRBJ1-5, with TRBD1 matching over 10 bases. The germline V gene has CDR1 MDHEN and CDR2 SYDVKM. V lost 6 bases and J lost 5; bases outside the gene matches: 7. This CDR3 comprises 15 residues. The CDR3 loop is CASSLTGGLDQPQHF. The DNA for the CDR3 is TGTGCCAGCAGCTTGACAGGGGGCCTAGATCAGCCCCAGCATTTT.

The V and J genes are TRBV24-1 and TRBJ2-2; TRBD2 agrees at 9 bases. In germline, CDR1 is KGHDR, CDR2 SFDVKD. CDR3 length: 14 residues. The J segment lost 5 bases and the V segment lost 9 bases, leaving 6 bases of the junction unmatched. DNA for the CDR3: TGTGCCACCGGCGGGAGGGATGGTACCGGGGAGCTGTTTTTT. It codes for CATGGRDGTGELFF.

V and J are TRBV27 and TRBJ2-3; 11 bases are shared with TRBD1. Germline CDR1 reads MNHEY; CDR2 reads SMNVEV (reference sequence). The CDR3 is 18 amino acids. Unmatched junction bases numbered 7, after V lost 2 bases and J lost 0 bases. The CDR3 spells CASSLNRGQGASTDTQYF. The CDR3 DNA is TGTGCCAGCAGTTTAAATCGCGGACAGGGGGCAAGCACAGATACGCAGTATTTT.

This clone was seen a handful of times. The junction shows a germline mismatch at one end, possibly a read error. This sequence joins TRBV15 and TRBJ1-4, with 8 bases that match TRBD1. Germline values: CDR1 LNHNV, CDR2 YYDKDF (reference sequence). This CDR3 is 15 amino acids long. CDR3: CATSRSPQGAEELFF. In nucleotides, the CDR3 is TGTGCCACCAGCAGATCACCCCAGGGGGCTGAAGAACTGTTTTTT.

The chain joins TRBV4-2 to TRBJ2-7; 8 nucleotides align to TRBD2. The CDR3 length is 15 residues. Looked up from germline, CDR1 is LGHNA and CDR2 is YNFKEQ. The V segment lost 2 bases and the J segment 10 bases; nucleotides outside the gene matches: 13. CDR3 sequence (DNA): TGTGCCAGCAGCCAATCTTCGGGGGGGCTCCTACGCCAGTACTTC. This gives the protein CASSQSSGGLLRQYF.

The V and J genes are TRBV2 and TRBJ2-5; 10 bases align to TRBD1. The CDR3 runs to 17 residues. With 5 bases clipped from V and 4 bases from J, the junction kept 13 bases outside the gene matches. Per germline, CDR1 SNHLY and CDR2 FYNNEI. CDR3 DNA: TGTGCCAGCAGTTCTGGGAGGGAGACAGGGGGCTTAGAGACCCAGTACTTC. Amino acid sequence: CASSSGRETGGLETQYF.

This chain joins TRBV19 and TRBJ1-2; D unclear. This CDR3 has 13 residues. The germline V and J ends were trimmed by 5 bases and 7 bases, with 14 bases remaining between them. Germline loops: CDR1 LNHDA, CDR2 SQIVND (reference sequence). This CDR3 is CASSVTVMAGYTF. The CDR3 region has the DNA TGTGCCAGTAGTGTCACAGTAATGGCTGGCTACACCTTC.

This clone was seen just once. This chain links TRBV6-2 or TRBV6-3 with TRBJ2-1; TRBD1 aligns across 9 bases. This CDR3 region has 18 residues. Germline CDR1 is MNHEY and CDR2 is SVGEGT. The trim removed 4 bases at V and 8 bases at J, leaving 18 bases unmatched. CDR3 coding DNA: TGTGCCAGCAGTTCGCGCCCTTTACAAGGACAGGGGATCGATGAGCAGTTCTTC. Encoded protein: CASSSRPLQGQGIDEQFF.

The gene calls are TRBV6-5 and TRBJ2-5; TRBD2 matches at 8 bases. Germline lookup yields CDR1 MNHEY and CDR2 SVGAGI. V was pared by 7 bases and J by 4 bases, with 11 bases of the junction left unmatched. The CDR3 totals 15 residues. CDR3 sequence (DNA): TGTGCCAGCACCCGGGACCGGGGGGGTTTAGAGACCCAGTACTTC. It encodes CASTRDRGGLETQYF.

CDR3 region: CASSSLPGQSSGANVLTF. In nucleotides, the CDR3 is TGTGCCAGCAGCTCACTCCCGGGACAGTCCTCTGGGGCCAACGTCCTGACTTTC. This chain links TRBV7-2 with TRBJ2-6; TRBD1 agrees at 7 bases. The CDR3 is made up of 18 amino acids. V gave up 4 bases and J gave up 0 bases; unmatched junction bases: 9. Germline CDR1 and CDR2: SGHTA and FQGNSA.